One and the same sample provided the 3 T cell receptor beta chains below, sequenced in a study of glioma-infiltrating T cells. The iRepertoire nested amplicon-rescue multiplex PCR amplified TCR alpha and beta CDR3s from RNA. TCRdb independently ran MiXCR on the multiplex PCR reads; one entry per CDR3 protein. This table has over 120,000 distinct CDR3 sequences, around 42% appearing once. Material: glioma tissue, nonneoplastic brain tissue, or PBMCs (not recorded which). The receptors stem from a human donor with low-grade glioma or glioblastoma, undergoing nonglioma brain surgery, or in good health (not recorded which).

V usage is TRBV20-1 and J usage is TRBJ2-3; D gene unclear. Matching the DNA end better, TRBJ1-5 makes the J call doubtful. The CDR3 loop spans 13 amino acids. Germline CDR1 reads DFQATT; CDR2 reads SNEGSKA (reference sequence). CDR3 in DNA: TGCAGTGCTAGCTCTAGCGGCACAGATACGCAGCATTTT. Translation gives CSASSSGTDTQHF.

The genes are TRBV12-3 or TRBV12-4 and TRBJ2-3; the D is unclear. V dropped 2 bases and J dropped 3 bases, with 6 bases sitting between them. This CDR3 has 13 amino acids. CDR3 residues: CASSLRRTDTQYF. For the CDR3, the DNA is TGTGCCAGCAGTTTAAGGCGGACAGATACGCAGTATTTT.

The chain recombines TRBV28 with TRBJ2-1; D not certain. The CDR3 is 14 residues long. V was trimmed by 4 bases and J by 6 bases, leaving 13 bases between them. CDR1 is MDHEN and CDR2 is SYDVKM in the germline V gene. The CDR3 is CASSSPNDPNEQFF. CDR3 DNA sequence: TGTGCCAGCAGTTCCCCAAATGACCCCAATGAGCAGTTCTTC.